The 21 T cell receptor beta chains below were found in one sample sequenced in a study of OX40 agonist ivuxolimab in advanced cancers. The table came from immunoSEQ multiplex PCR; TCRdb's copy has only in-frame clones and leaves some out. The table lists more than 30,000 clones, more than 60% of them singletons. Sequencing used CD4+ or CD8+ T cells sorted from blood, obtained in a trial of the OX40 agonist ivuxolimab. These receptors were collected from an adult with an advanced solid tumor such as melanoma, head and neck, liver or kidney cancer.

This clone was recorded once. The V gene is TRBV5-6, the J gene TRBJ2-1; a possible D gene is TRBD2 (7 bases). V shed 5 bases and J shed 0 bases, with 15 bases lying between them. The CDR3 runs 16 residues. Germline-derived CDR1 and CDR2 are SGHDT and YYEEEE. CDR3 protein: CASRGGAGVSYNEQFF. DNA for the CDR3: TGTGCCAGCAGAGGGGGGGCAGGGGTCTCCTACAATGAGCAGTTCTTC.

The V call is TRBV27, the J call TRBJ1-2; 11 bases match TRBD1. Losses at the gene ends were 5 bases for V and 5 bases for J; bases not matched to a gene: 10. Looked up from germline, CDR1 is MNHEY and CDR2 is SMNVEV (reference sequence). CDR3 length equals 16 residues. CDR3 in DNA: TGTGCCAGCAGTGTCCGGGACAGGGGGATTCAGTATGGCTACACCTTC. This gives the protein CASSVRDRGIQYGYTF.

The V call is TRBV5-1, the J call TRBJ1-1; 10 nucleotides match TRBD1. Germline lookup yields CDR1 SGHRS and CDR2 YFSETQ. V dropped 4 bases and J dropped 3; count of bases not matched to a gene: 6. The CDR3 extends over 15 amino acids. The CDR3 nucleotides are TGCGCCAGCAGCGGAAAGACAGGGGGCTACACTGAAGCTTTCTTT. Its protein product is CASSGKTGGYTEAFF.

The J gene is TRBJ1-6, the V gene TRBV6-1; 12 bases line up with TRBD1. V lost 4 bases to trimming and J lost 13 bases; unmatched junction nucleotides: 11. The CDR3 totals 16 residues. In germline, CDR1 is MNHNS, CDR2 SASEGT. CDR3 residues: CASSGDRGQKGLPLHF. The DNA of the CDR3 is TGTGCCAGCAGTGGGGACAGGGGGCAGAAAGGATTGCCCCTCCACTTT.

This chain uses TRBV18 with TRBJ2-5; D not resolved. Germline V gene data show CDR1 as KGHSH and CDR2 as LQKENI. The CDR3 runs 15 residues. The ends were cut back, 4 bases at V and 3 bases at J, with 15 bases in the middle. The CDR3 region has the DNA TGTGCCAGCTCACTCGAATTCCAAGGCGAAGAGACCCAGTACTTC. This sequence encodes CASSLEFQGEETQYF.

The rearrangement joins TRBV10-2 to TRBJ1-1; 8 nucleotides align to TRBD1. The length of the CDR3 is 14 residues. After removal of 4 bases from V and 1 base from J, the junction contained 2 bases not matched to a gene. The germline V gene encodes CDR1 WSHSY and CDR2 SAAADI. CDR3 protein: CASSGGQENTEAFF. CDR3 sequence (DNA): TGCGCCAGCAGTGGGGGACAGGAGAACACTGAAGCTTTCTTT.

This clone showed up just a few times. This chain connects TRBV4-2 to TRBJ2-7, with a possible D match to TRBD2 (6 bases). The CDR3 covers 13 residues. The V gene lost 1 base and the J gene lost 6 bases, with 10 bases spanning the gap. Germline loops: CDR1 LGHNA, CDR2 YNFKEQ. CDR3 sequence (DNA): TGTGCCAGCAGCCAAGCAGAGCGGGCCGAGCAGTACTTC. Its protein product is CASSQAERAEQYF.

This clone has a single count. The rearrangement uses TRBV6-1 and TRBJ2-1; D uncertain. Germline V gene sequence: CDR1 MNHNS, CDR2 SASEGT. CDR3 size: 14 residues. V dropped 8 bases and J dropped 2 bases, with 13 bases sitting between them. CDR3: CASVLAGTYNEQFF. The DNA of the CDR3 is TGTGCCAGCGTTTTGGCCGGCACCTACAATGAGCAGTTCTTC.

This clone has just a few counts. The chain joins TRBV5-8 to TRBJ1-3, with D uncertain. Deletions cut 2 bases from V and 0 bases from J, with 9 bases between. The CDR3 spans 15 residues. Germline V lookup: CDR1 SGHTS, CDR2 YDEGEE. In DNA, the CDR3 is TGTGCCAGCAGCTTCCAGGTGCTCTCTGGAAACACCATATATTTT. Its translation is CASSFQVLSGNTIYF.

This chain uses TRBV7-6 with TRBJ2-5; no reliable D call. The germline V gene encodes CDR1 SGHVS and CDR2 FNYEAQ. The CDR3 covers 14 residues. The ends were cut back, 4 bases at V and 3 bases at J, with 12 bases in the middle. CDR3 coding DNA: TGTGCCAGCAGCTCCTCGACAATCAAAGAGACCCAGTACTTC. It codes for CASSSSTIKETQYF.

This clone was observed once. This rearrangement joins TRBV11-2 to TRBJ2-1; 9 bases match TRBD1. In germline, CDR1 is SGHAT, CDR2 FQNNGV. Trimming at V came to 8 bases and at J to 5 bases, leaving 4 bases not matched to a gene. The CDR3 has 13 amino acids. This chain's CDR3 is CASRDRVDNEQFF. The CDR3 nucleotides are TGTGCCAGCCGGGACAGGGTCGACAATGAGCAGTTCTTC.

V and J are TRBV5-4 and TRBJ1-1; D is unresolved. The CDR3 extends over 12 amino acids. The V gene's germline CDR1 is SGHNT and CDR2 YYREEE (reference sequence). V shed 2 bases and J shed 3 bases, with 5 bases lying between them. The DNA for the CDR3 is TGTGCCAGCAGCTTATGGGACACTGAAGCTTTCTTT. Encoded protein: CASSLWDTEAFF. Together with reference TRBV5-4 and TRBJ1-1, the CDR3 gives the full variable domain: ETGVTQSPTHLIKTRGQQVTLRCSSQSGHNTVSWYQQALGQGPQFIFQYYREEENGRGNFPPRFSGLQFPNYSSELNVNALELDDSALYLCASSLWDTEAFFGQGTRLTVV.

The V and J genes are TRBV5-1 and TRBJ2-1; TRBD2 matches at 9 bases. The CDR3 is 16 residues long. Germline V gene data show CDR1 as SGHRS and CDR2 as YFSETQ. J was trimmed by 4 bases and V by 1 base; bases with no gene match: 6. Here the CDR3 reads CASSLYASGVYNEQFF. The CDR3 DNA reads as TGCGCCAGCAGCTTGTACGCTAGCGGGGTTTACAATGAGCAGTTCTTC.

V gene TRBV6-1 combines with J gene TRBJ2-1; TRBD1 agrees at 7 bases. After removal of 4 bases from V and 8 bases from J, the junction contained 8 bases not matched to a gene. The germline CDR1 and CDR2 sequences are MNHNS and SASEGT. The CDR3 is 14 residues long. The CDR3 spells CASSVGTVIYEQFF. Here the CDR3 DNA reads TGTGCCAGCAGTGTAGGGACAGTCATCTATGAGCAGTTCTTC.

V gene TRBV5-1 combines with J gene TRBJ2-7; D is possibly TRBD2 (7 bases). The CDR3 extends over 15 amino acids. CDR1 is SGHRS and CDR2 is YFSETQ in the germline V gene. The V and J ends lost 4 bases and 5 bases respectively, with 19 bases between them. CDR3 sequence reads: CASSHTRGAPHEQYF. For the CDR3, the DNA is TGCGCCAGCAGCCATACTCGGGGGGCCCCCCACGAGCAGTACTTC.

The chain links TRBV6-4 to TRBJ2-1, with 9 bases fitting TRBD2. From germline, CDR1 is MRHNA and CDR2 SNTAGT. The CDR3 length is 21 residues. V lost 2 bases and J lost 10; bases outside the gene matches: 27. The CDR3 nucleotides are TGTGCCAGCAGTGACCTCAGGCTAGCGGGGTCAGTGGTTTCGGTTTGTAGGGAGCAGTTCTTC. It yields the protein CASSDLRLAGSVVSVCREQFF.

This chain connects TRBV18 to TRBJ1-2; maybe TRBD1 (5 bases). The V gene's germline CDR1 is KGHSH and CDR2 LQKENI. The length of the CDR3 is 18 residues. The V and J ends lost 2 bases and 7 bases respectively, with 26 bases between them. The CDR3: CASSPYQGRDLEGLGYTF. The CDR3 nucleotides are TGTGCCAGCTCACCATATCAAGGAAGGGACCTTGAGGGACTTGGCTACACCTTC. Drawing the rest from reference TRBV18 and TRBJ1-2, the complete variable domain is NAGVMQNPRHLVRRRGQEARLRCSPMKGHSHVYWYRQLPEEGLKFMVYLQKENIIDESGMPKERFSAEFPKEGPSILRIQQVVRGDSAAYFCASSPYQGRDLEGLGYTFGSGTRLTVV.

A few counts support this clone. The chain employs TRBV6-5 and TRBJ2-7, with TRBD1 as a possible D gene (5 bases). Per germline, CDR1 MNHEY and CDR2 SVGAGI. V dropped 6 bases and J dropped 2 bases, with 11 bases sitting between them. The CDR3 is 13 amino acids. CDR3 DNA: TGTGCCAGCAGCCAGGGTATGACCTACGAGCAGTACTTC. Residues: CASSQGMTYEQYF.

This sequence joins TRBV29-1 and TRBJ2-5, with a possible D match to TRBD2 (5 bases). The CDR3 has 13 residues. Germline lookup yields CDR1 SQVTM and CDR2 ANQGSEA. Trimming shortened V by 4 bases and J by 5 bases, and 14 bases separated the two germline ends. CDR3 loop: CSVGSGILETQYF. The CDR3 DNA sequence: TGCAGCGTTGGCTCCGGGATTTTGGAGACCCAGTACTTC.

The chain links TRBV28 to TRBJ2-2; 11 nucleotides agree with TRBD1. The length of the CDR3 is 16 residues. V shed 3 bases, J shed 3 bases, and the junction held 3 bases outside the gene matches. Germline V lookup: CDR1 MDHEN, CDR2 SYDVKM. CDR3 protein: CASSFGQGAHTGELFF. In nucleotides, the CDR3 is TGTGCCAGCAGTTTTGGACAGGGGGCACACACCGGGGAGCTGTTTTTT.

V usage is TRBV15 and J usage is TRBJ1-4; no clear D. The CDR3 is 15 residues long. Trimming left V 2 bases short and J 3 bases short, with 10 bases between. Per germline, CDR1 LNHNV and CDR2 YYDKDF (reference sequence). This CDR3 is CATSRPATANEKLFF. For the CDR3, the DNA is TGTGCCACCAGCAGACCCGCTACGGCTAATGAAAAACTGTTTTTT.